This TCR beta chain was documented in a study of shared clonotypes between healthy human individuals. Study-wide results and limits: Clonotypes shared by all four sorted-subset donors had higher generation probabilities than non-shared clonotypes. Estimated richness values were generally larger in naive subsets than in memory subsets.

Clones were read by immunoSEQ multiplex PCR, and TCRdb kept only the in-frame ones, dropping some. Among over 300,000 clones, 80% to 90% were seen once, and the ten largest hold about 16%. Remarks on this clone: Its antigen is as yet unknown.

CD8 memory merged CD45RO+ with CCR7-negative CD45RA+ TemRA cells. CDR3 size: 13 residues. V was pared by 1 base and J by 3 bases, with 6 bases between. The germline V gene has CDR1 SGHVS and CDR2 FNYEAQ. The specimen sequenced was memory CD8+ T cells sorted from blood. Subset defined: CD45RO+ cells pooled with CCR7-negative TemRA cells. This rearrangement joins TRBV7-6 to TRBJ2-5; D is undetermined. This receptor was obtained from a man between 18 and 35 years old in good health. CDR3 DNA sequence: TGTGCCAGCAGCTTAGAGGCAGAAGAGACCCAGTACTTC. It encodes CASSLEAEETQYF.